Listed below are T cell receptor beta chains from one sample, sequenced in a study of OX40 agonist ivuxolimab in advanced cancers. The repertoire was sequenced with immunoSEQ multiplex PCR; TCRdb's copy has only in-frame clones and lacks some. The top ten hold around 11% of the sample, which has roughly 30,000 clones, under 85% seen once. The sequences come from CD4+ or CD8+ T cells sorted from blood, collected in a trial of the OX40 agonist ivuxolimab. Source of these receptors: an adult with an advanced solid tumor such as melanoma, head and neck, liver or kidney cancer. Each CDR3 is given with its conserved first and last residue. A D gene is named only where the DNA matches it firmly. Size is stated for part of the rows, as once, few or many counts, or as a class when the clone is expanded.

D gene | J gene | V gene | clone size | CDR3 protein | CDR3 DNA
. | TRBJ1-1 | TRBV12-1 | . | CASSDPQQGSTEAFF | TGTGCCAGCAGCGATCCCCAACAGGGGAGCACTGAAGCTTTCTTT
. | TRBJ1-4 | TRBV5-1 | . | CASSLANSGDHEKLFF | TGCGCCAGCAGCTTGGCTAACTCAGGGGATCACGAAAAACTGTTTTTT
. | TRBJ1-2 | TRBV6-1 | few | CASSEVTSKNYGYTF | TGTGCCAGCAGTGAAGTAACAAGTAAAAACTATGGCTACACCTTC
. | TRBJ2-6 | TRBV5-4 | . | CASSLGGSSPGANVLTF | TGTGCCAGCAGCTTAGGTGGATCGTCTCCTGGGGCCAACGTCCTGACTTTC
. | TRBJ2-7 | TRBV6-5 | . | CASSSGAPRMKYF | TGTGCCAGCAGCAGTGGGGCACCTCGAATGAAGTACTTC
. | TRBJ2-2 | TRBV4-1 | . | CASSLPEPGHSNTGELFF | TGCGCCAGCAGCCTCCCGGAACCGGGACACTCGAACACCGGGGAGCTGTTTTTT
. | TRBJ2-7 | TRBV7-9 | few | CASSLAVTGSYEQYF | TGTGCCAGCAGCTTAGCGGTGACAGGCTCCTACGAGCAGTACTTC
. | TRBJ2-2 | TRBV19 | . | CASRAAGELFF | TGTGCCAGTAGGGCGGCCGGGGAGCTGTTTTTT
. | TRBJ2-2 | TRBV5-6 | . | CASSLVGQGRTGELFF | TGTGCCAGCAGCTTGGTGGGGCAGGGTCGAACCGGGGAGCTGTTTTTT
. | TRBJ1-1 | TRBV5-4 | . | CASSVTENTEAFF | TGTGCCAGCAGCGTGACAGAGAACACTGAAGCTTTCTTT
TRBD2 | TRBJ2-1 | TRBV5-4 | . | CASSFSGGVYNEQFF | TGTGCCAGCAGCTTTAGCGGGGGGGTCTACAATGAGCAGTTCTTC
TRBD2 | TRBJ2-3 | TRBV5-1 | . | CASSLASGHGADTLYF | TGCGCCAGCAGCTTAGCTAGCGGCCATGGGGCAGATACGCTGTATTTT
. | TRBJ2-4 | TRBV29-1 | few | CSVEDTYLAKNIQYF | TGCAGCGTTGAAGATACATACCTAGCCAAAAACATTCAGTACTTC
TRBD1 | TRBJ1-4 | TRBV28 | . | CASSLWGTGSNEKLFF | TGTGCCAGCAGTTTATGGGGGACAGGGTCTAATGAAAAACTGTTTTTT
TRBD1 | TRBJ1-6 | TRBV6-5 | few | CASSLTGPLYSPLHF | TGTGCCAGCAGTTTGACAGGGCCACTCTATTCACCCCTCCACTTT
. | TRBJ1-3 | TRBV4-2 | . | CASSQEGPRTGNTIYF | TGTGCCAGCAGCCAAGAGGGCCCTAGGACTGGAAACACCATATATTTT
TRBD2 | TRBJ2-3 | TRBV30 | once | CAWSGGGPATQYF | TGTGCCTGGAGTGGGGGAGGGCCGGCGACGCAGTATTTT
. | TRBJ2-7 | TRBV11-1 | . | CASSVVPQGEQYF | TGTGCCAGCAGTGTTGTTCCCCAGGGCGAGCAGTACTTC